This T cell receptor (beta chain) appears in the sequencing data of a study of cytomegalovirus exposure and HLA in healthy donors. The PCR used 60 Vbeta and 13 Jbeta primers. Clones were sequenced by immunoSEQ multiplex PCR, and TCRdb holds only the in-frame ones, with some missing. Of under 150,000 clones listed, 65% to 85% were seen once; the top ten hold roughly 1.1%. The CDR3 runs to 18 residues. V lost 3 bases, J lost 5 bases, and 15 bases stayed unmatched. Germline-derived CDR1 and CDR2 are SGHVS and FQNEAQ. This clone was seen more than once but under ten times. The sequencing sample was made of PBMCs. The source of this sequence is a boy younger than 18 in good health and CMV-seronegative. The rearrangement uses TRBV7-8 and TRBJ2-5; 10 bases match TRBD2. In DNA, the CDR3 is TGTGCCAGCAGCTTGGGCTTGGGGCAGCGGGAGGGCCTGGAGACCCAGTACTTC. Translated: CASSLGLGQREGLETQYF. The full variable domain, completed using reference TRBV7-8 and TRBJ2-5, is GAGVSQSPRYKVAKRGQDVALRCDPISGHVSLFWYQQALGQGPEFLTYFQNEAQLDKSGLPSDRFFAERPEGSVSTLKIQRTQQEDSAVYLCASSLGLGQREGLETQYFGPGTRLLVL.